This entry features one T cell receptor (beta chain) sequence. What it binds is unknown. Everyone who donated was a healthy bone marrow donor. This record comes from a study of cytomegalovirus exposure and HLA in healthy donors. Study-wide results and caveats: Presence/absence results assume similar sequencing depth per donor, which may not hold. Productive status was seen about 90% or about 30% of the time for most TCR beta V segments in an earlier analysis. Many donors carried some public TCRs, although rarity characterized most TCR sequences.

V dropped 5 bases and J dropped 5 bases, with 9 bases sitting between them. The CDR3 loop spans 12 amino acids. Germline values: CDR1 SEHNR, CDR2 FQNEAQ (reference sequence). Vbeta (60) and Jbeta (13) primers were used in the PCR. The data were produced by immunoSEQ multiplex PCR, yet TCRdb's version contains in-frame clones alone and is incomplete. The data contain over 200,000 clones, more than 65% of them seen just once; the ten biggest clones take up approximately 1.9%. This chain uses TRBV7-9 with TRBJ1-2, with D tentatively TRBD1 (6 bases). Sequencing used PBMCs. This clonotype originated in a woman younger than 45 in good health and CMV-seronegative. The CDR3 bases are TGTGCCAGCAGCCCAGGGGATTATGGCTACACCTTC. Translation: CASSPGDYGYTF.